This T cell receptor (beta chain) came from a study of T cells after yellow fever vaccination. This clonotype has a handful of counts. The CDR3 loop spans 13 amino acids. Germline values: CDR1 LGHNA, CDR2 YNFKEQ. Between the trimmed V and J ends, which lost 0 bases and 3 bases, there was a span of 6 bases. TCRdb redid the calling of the 5' RACE reads with MiXCR, one entry per CDR3 protein. The table has 450,000 to 600,000 distinct CDR3 sequences, about 13% seen once. Sequencing used PBMCs, obtained on the day of the yellow fever booster vaccination. The chain carries TRBV4-2 and TRBJ2-7, with D hard to call. The clonotype originates from a man aged 25 to 40 who received the YFV17D yellow fever vaccine. CDR3 bases: TGTGCCAGCAGCCAAGAATTCGGCTACGAGCAGTACTTC. This codes for CASSQEFGYEQYF.